Detailed here is one TCR beta chain. Its antigen is not known. The sample originates from a study of regulatory T cells in long-lasting Graves disease. General study findings and limits: Newly diagnosed Graves' patients had higher TCR diversity than persistent ones.

The CDR3 has 11 residues. Germline CDR1 is GTSNPN and CDR2 is SVGIG (reference sequence). V gave up 3 bases and J gave up 2 bases, with 5 bases separating them. Noted time point: newly diagnosed GD, antithyroid drugs for less than 3 months. Extracted PBMC RNA gave rise to the TCR library. Recruitment took place at an endocrinology department in Xi'an, China. CDR3-region Arm-PCR and iRepertoire HTBI primers produced the TCR beta libraries. TCRdb independently ran MiXCR on the multiplex PCR reads; one entry per CDR3 protein. This table has about 400,000 distinct CDR3 sequences, 15% to 20% appearing once. This same sample was also taken into another study, of T cells in Graves' hyperthyroidism and ophthalmopathy.

The chain is built from TRBV30 and TRBJ2-7; the D is unclear. This receptor was taken from a woman aged 18-30 years with Graves disease. This specimen was peripheral blood mononuclear cells (PBMCs), taken at new diagnosis, from a patient treated with antithyroid drugs. The CDR3 region has the DNA TGTGCCTGGAGGGGTGCCTACGAGCAGTACTTC. Translation gives CAWRGAYEQYF.